This TCR beta chain derives from a study of blood T cell repertoires in COVID-19. On the study more broadly: Nucleic acid was either cDNA or gDNA, and it came from T cells, B-cell-depleted T cells, or PBMCs.

Germline-derived CDR1 and CDR2 are DFQATT and SNEGSKA (reference sequence). With 3 bases removed from V and 0 bases from J, the gap between germline ends came to 24 bases. There are 18 residues in the CDR3. Method: immunoSEQ multiplex PCR; TCRdb's copy keeps in-frame clones and lacks some. The sample has approximately 230,000 clones; roughly 79% are singletons. The receptor comes from a man aged 40-49 years who had recovered from COVID-19. Source material: PBMCs or T cells enriched from blood (not recorded which). J is TRBJ2-7 and V is TRBV20-1, with D perhaps TRBD2 (5 bases). CDR3 residues: CSASQGSRTYWSSYEQYF. The CDR3, as DNA: TGCAGTGCTAGTCAAGGTTCTAGGACTTACTGGAGCTCCTACGAGCAGTACTTC.